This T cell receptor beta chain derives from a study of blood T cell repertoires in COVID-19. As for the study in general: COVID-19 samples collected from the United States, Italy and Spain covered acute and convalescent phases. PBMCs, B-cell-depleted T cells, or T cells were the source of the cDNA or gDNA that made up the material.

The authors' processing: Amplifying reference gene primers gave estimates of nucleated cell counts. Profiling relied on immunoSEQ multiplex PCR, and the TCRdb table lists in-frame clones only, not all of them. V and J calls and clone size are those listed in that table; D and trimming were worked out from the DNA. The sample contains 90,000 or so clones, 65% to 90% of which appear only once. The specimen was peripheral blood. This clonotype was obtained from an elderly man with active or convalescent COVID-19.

The CDR3, as DNA: TGTGCCAGTATAGGGACAGGTCTAGCCAAAAACATTCAGTACTTC. This gives the protein CASIGTGLAKNIQYF. The V gene is TRBV19, the J gene TRBJ2-4, with TRBD1 matching 8 bases. Trimming at V came to 7 bases and at J to 0 bases, leaving 5 bases not matched to a gene. The CDR3 loop spans 15 amino acids. Germline V CDR1 and CDR2: LNHDA, SQIVND (reference sequence).